This T cell receptor beta chain was profiled in a study of vaccination and CD4 T cells after COVID-19. Turning to the study itself: Participants got two doses of BNT162b2 or mRNA-1273 vaccine. Convalescent patients gave post-COVID blood a median roughly 96 days post-diagnosis, range 35 to 161.

Documented treatment: approximately 9-day PBMC culture with coronavirus spike peptide pools or control peptides (ViraFEST assay). ViraFEST used peptide pools to expand antigen-specific T cells before TCR sequencing. Each well held under 2.5 million PBMCs in IL-2 (around 10 IU/ml) medium with about 10 ug/ml peptide pools. Once obtained from cultured CD4+ T cells, the DNA was sequenced using the Oncomine TCR Beta short-read assay. Each CDR3 protein is one row after TCRdb ran MiXCR on the PCR reads. This table has around 26,000 distinct CDR3 sequences, roughly 40% appearing once. V dropped 6 bases and J dropped 0 bases, with 11 bases sitting between them. This CDR3 contains 14 residues. Germline loops: CDR1 MDHEN, CDR2 SYDVKM. This clonotype was counted only a few times. No antigen is known for it.

Specimen: CD4+ T cells from blood, cultured in vitro. The receptor was derived from a human donor who had recovered from COVID-19. V usage is TRBV28 and J usage is TRBJ1-1; the D is unclear. CDR3 protein: CASSPGSLNTEAFF. The DNA for the CDR3 is TGTGCCAGCAGCCCGGGCAGCTTGAACACTGAAGCTTTCTTT. The complete variable domain, with remaining parts taken from reference TRBV28 and TRBJ1-1, reads DVKVTQSSRYLVKRTGEKVFLECVQDMDHENMFWYRQDPGLGLRLIYFSYDVKMKEKGDIPEGYSVSREKKERFSLILESASTNQTSMYLCASSPGSLNTEAFFGQGTRLTVV.